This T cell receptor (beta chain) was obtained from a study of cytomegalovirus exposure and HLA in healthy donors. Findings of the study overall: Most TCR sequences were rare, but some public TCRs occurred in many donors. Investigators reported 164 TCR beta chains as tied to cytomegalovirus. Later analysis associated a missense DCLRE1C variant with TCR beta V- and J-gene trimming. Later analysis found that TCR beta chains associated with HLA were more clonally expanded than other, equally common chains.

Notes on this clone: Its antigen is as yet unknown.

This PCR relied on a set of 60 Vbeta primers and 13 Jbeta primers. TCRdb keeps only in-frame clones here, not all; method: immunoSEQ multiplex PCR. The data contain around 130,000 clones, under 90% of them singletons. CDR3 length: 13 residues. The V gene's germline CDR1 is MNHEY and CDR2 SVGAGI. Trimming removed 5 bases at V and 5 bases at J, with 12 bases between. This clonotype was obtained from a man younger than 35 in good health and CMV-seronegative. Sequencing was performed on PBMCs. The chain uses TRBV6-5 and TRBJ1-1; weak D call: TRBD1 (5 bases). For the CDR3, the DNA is TGTGCCAGCAGTCCATGGGGGGGAACTGAAGCTTTCTTT. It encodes CASSPWGGTEAFF.